The clone carrying this T cell receptor beta chain has ten or more counts. What it binds is not known. The data belong to a study of T cells after yellow fever vaccination. Study-wide results and caveats: There was a possibility that FACS-sorted repertoires contained abundant clonotypes contaminating from the bulk population. Subsequent booster samples again held most clones from primary vaccination (nearly 98% CD4, approximately 86% CD8).

TCRdb re-derived calls from the 5' RACE reads in MiXCR, one entry per CDR3 protein. The sample includes about 310,000 distinct CDR3 sequences, around 3.9% of them seen just once. Looked up from germline, CDR1 is SGDLS and CDR2 is YYNGEE. The ends lost 4 bases at V and 4 bases at J; junction bases unmatched: 8. The length of the CDR3 is 17 residues. V usage is TRBV9 and J usage is TRBJ2-5; TRBD2 agrees at 15 bases. The sequence came from a man between 18 and 35 years old who received the YFV17D yellow fever vaccine. Here the sequenced sample was PBMCs, taken on the day of the yellow fever booster vaccination. CDR3 region: CASSQGLAGGPGETQYF. DNA of the CDR3: TGTGCCAGCAGCCAGGGACTAGCGGGGGGACCGGGAGAGACCCAGTACTTC. The whole variable domain, remainder taken from reference TRBV9 and TRBJ2-5, is DSGVTQTPKHLITATGQRVTLRCSPRSGDLSVYWYQQSLDQGLQFLIQYYNGEERAKGNILERFSAQQFPDLHSELNLSSLELGDSALYFCASSQGLAGGPGETQYFGPGTRLLVL.